Each of the 15 T cell receptor beta chains below was sequenced from the same sample in a study of blood T cells in healthy people across ages. The second PCR ran about 7 to 12 cycles with a sample-barcoded 5' primer and J-beta primers. Each CDR3 protein gets one entry after TCRdb re-called the 5' RACE reads with MiXCR. This sample yields around 280,000 distinct CDR3 sequences, of which 25% to 30% are seen a single time; approximately 30% belongs to the top ten. The sample consisted of blood. Receptors originate from a woman in her seventies in good health.

Remarks on this clonotype: The junction shows a germline mismatch at one end, possibly a read error. This sequence joins TRBV2 and TRBJ2-5; 9 nucleotides line up with TRBD1. The CDR3 runs 13 residues. In germline, CDR1 is SNHLY, CDR2 FYNNEI. This CDR3 reads CASSRDREDTQYF. The CDR3 DNA reads as TGTGCCAGCAGCCGGGACAGGGAAGACACCCAGTACTTC.

This clonotype was counted a few times. The chain has TRBV4-3 and TRBJ2-5; possibly TRBD1 or TRBD2 for D (5 bases each). The J call may not be correct, given that the DNA end is closer to TRBJ2-1. Germline lookup yields CDR1 LGHNA and CDR2 YSLEER. The CDR3 has 22 amino acids. CDR3: CASSQDGTDGSLASYTYNEQFF. DNA for the CDR3: TGCGCCAGCAGCCAAGATGGGACCGACGGTTCGCTAGCATCGTATACCTACAATGAGCAGTTCTTC.

This clonotype was observed a few times. This rearrangement joins TRBV6-1 to TRBJ1-5; D gene unclear. This CDR3 has 12 amino acids. V was pared by 6 bases and J by 0 bases, with 3 bases between. Germline V lookup: CDR1 MNHNS, CDR2 SASEGT. The CDR3 here is CASRNSNQPQHF. The CDR3 coding sequence is TGTGCCAGCAGGAATAGCAATCAGCCCCAGCATTTT.

The chain recombines TRBV20-1 with TRBJ2-3, with D perhaps being TRBD1 or TRBD2 (5 bases each). From germline, CDR1 is DFQATT and CDR2 SNEGSKA (reference sequence). The CDR3 is made up of 14 amino acids. Trimming removed 5 bases from V and 1 base from J, with 13 bases in between. CDR3 residues: CSALVRDRTDTQYF. CDR3 coding DNA: TGCAGTGCTTTAGTTCGGGACCGCACAGATACGCAGTATTTT.

This rearrangement joins TRBV7-2 to TRBJ2-7; 8 nucleotides line up with TRBD1. Germline values: CDR1 SGHTA, CDR2 FQGNSA. The trim removed 4 bases at V and 3 bases at J, leaving 11 bases unmatched. The CDR3 is 16 amino acids. The CDR3 is CASSWGDRLPLYEQYF. The CDR3, as DNA: TGTGCCAGCAGCTGGGGGGACAGGCTCCCTCTCTACGAGCAGTACTTC.

This clonotype has a handful of counts. This chain joins TRBV18 and TRBJ1-1; 7 bases agree with TRBD1. The V and J ends lost 8 bases and 3 bases, in that order; junction bases with no gene match: 9. This CDR3 region has 14 residues. From germline, CDR1 is KGHSH and CDR2 LQKENI. The CDR3, as DNA: TGTGCCAGCGCAGGGGGATTAGGGTACACTGAAGCTTTCTTT. It is translated as CASAGGLGYTEAFF.

This clonotype was seen many times. The rearrangement joins TRBV7-2 to TRBJ1-4; TRBD1 is a possible D gene (5 bases). The germline CDR1 and CDR2 sequences are SGHTA and FQGNSA. Trimming took off 2 bases at V and 0 bases at J, with 10 bases between the two ends. The CDR3 extends over 16 amino acids. The DNA for the CDR3 is TGTGCCAGCAGCTTATGGGGGAAGTCAACTAATGAAAAACTGTTTTTT. The encoded protein is CASSLWGKSTNEKLFF.

V is TRBV6-2 or TRBV6-3 and J is TRBJ2-7; 12 nucleotides line up with TRBD2. The J call is doubtful: the DNA matches TRBJ2-1 better. Germline-derived CDR1 and CDR2 are MNHEY and SVGEGT. The CDR3 length is 17 residues. For the CDR3, the DNA is TGTGCCAGCAGTTACTCAGTGACTAGCGGGAGTCTGGATGAGCAGTTCTTC. Protein product: CASSYSVTSGSLDEQFF.

This chain joins TRBV15 and TRBJ1-5; D remains unclear. CDR1 is LNHNV and CDR2 is YYDKDF in the germline V gene (reference sequence). CDR3 length: 12 amino acids. Deletions cut 1 base from V and 6 bases from J, with 4 bases between. For the CDR3, the DNA is TGTGCCACCAGCAGAGTATCTCAGCCCCAGCATTTT. Translation gives CATSRVSQPQHF. The complete variable domain, with remaining parts taken from reference TRBV15 and TRBJ1-5, reads DAMVIQNPRYQVTQFGKPVTLSCSQTLNHNVMYWYQQKSSQAPKLLFHYYDKDFNNEADTPDNFQSRRPNTSFCFLDIRSPGLGDTAMYLCATSRVSQPQHFGDGTRLSIL.

Regarding this clonotype: The junction departs from the called germline gene at one end, perhaps through a read error. The V and J genes are TRBV7-2 and TRBJ2-6, with D perhaps matching TRBD1 or TRBD2 (5 bases each). The length of the CDR3 is 16 residues. Germline V gene sequence: CDR1 SGHTA, CDR2 FQGNSA. The CDR3 loop is CASSLGGVTGASVLTF. The CDR3 bases are TGTGCCAGCAGCTTAGGAGGGGTGACTGGGGCCAGCGTCCTGACTTTC.

This clonotype showed up just once. A read error may produce the germline difference seen at one junction end. The chain employs TRBV20-1 and TRBJ2-3, with D perhaps assigned TRBD1 or TRBD2 (5 bases each). The CDR3 runs to 15 residues. Germline values: CDR1 DFQATT, CDR2 SNEGSKA (reference sequence). CDR3 amino acids: CSTRSPQGVVDTQYF. The DNA for the CDR3 is TGCAGTACTAGAAGTCCGCAGGGTGTTGTTGATACGCAGTATTTT.

The chain employs TRBV20-1 and TRBJ2-5; 16 positions match TRBD2. CDR1 and CDR2 (germline): DFQATT, SNEGSKA (reference sequence). With 5 bases clipped from V and 5 bases from J, the junction kept 8 bases outside the gene matches. The CDR3 sequence is 16 residues long. Here the CDR3 DNA reads TGCAGTGCTGGCGGGACTAGCGGGAGGGCCAAGGAGACCCAGTACTTC. This encodes CSAGGTSGRAKETQYF.

The rearrangement uses TRBV20-1 and TRBJ2-5, with 7 bases that match TRBD2. The CDR3 totals 13 residues. Per the germline V gene, CDR1 is DFQATT and CDR2 is SNEGSKA (reference sequence). V shed 5 bases, J shed 3 bases, and the junction held 6 bases outside the gene matches. This CDR3 is CSASWGGEETQYF. The CDR3 DNA sequence: TGCAGTGCTTCGTGGGGGGGGGAAGAGACCCAGTACTTC.

This clonotype appeared many times. The genes are TRBV20-1 and TRBJ2-1; maybe TRBD1 (5 bases). Per the germline V gene, CDR1 is DFQATT and CDR2 is SNEGSKA (reference sequence). This CDR3 has 13 residues. Trimming left V 6 bases short and J 0 bases short, with 9 bases between. Here the CDR3 DNA reads TGCAGTGCCCGACAGAGCTCCTACAATGAGCAGTTCTTC. It codes for CSARQSSYNEQFF.

The chain combines TRBV24-1 with TRBJ2-6, with a weak D call TRBD2 (5 bases). The CDR3 totals 16 residues. The V gene's germline CDR1 is KGHDR and CDR2 SFDVKD. V lost 4 bases and J lost 2, with 11 bases in between. In DNA form, the CDR3 reads TGTGCCACCAGTGACACCGGAGGAACTGGGGCCAACGTCCTGACTTTC. As protein: CATSDTGGTGANVLTF.